Listed below are T cell receptor beta chains from one sample, sequenced in a study of T cells after yellow fever vaccination. One entry per CDR3 protein results from TCRdb running MiXCR on the 5' RACE reads. Of around 160,000 distinct CDR3 sequences listed, 6% to 7.5% are singletons. The specimen comprised CD4+ T cells sorted from PBMCs, sampled around 5 days after the first yellow fever vaccination. The source is a young man who received the YFV17D yellow fever vaccine. Each CDR3 is given with its conserved first and last residue. A D gene is named only where the DNA matches it firmly. The size of a clone is reported for some rows only, either as once, few or many, or as a class for expanded clones.

D: TRBD1; size: many; V: TRBV9; J: TRBJ2-7; DNA: TGTGCCAGCAGCGTAGAGGGACAGGGGAGCTACGAGCAGTACTTC; CDR3: CASSVEGQGSYEQYF
D: .; size: .; V: TRBV3-1; J: TRBJ2-6; DNA: TGTGCCAGCAGCAAGCACCTCTCTGGGGCAAACGTCCTGACTTTC; CDR3: CASSKHLSGANVLTF
D: .; size: few; V: TRBV7-2; J: TRBJ2-1; DNA: TGTGCCAGCAGCCCTGATAGGGACAATGAGCAGTTCTTC; CDR3: CASSPDRDNEQFF
D: TRBD1; size: many; V: TRBV7-3; J: TRBJ2-3; DNA: TGTGCCAGCAGCTCGTCCTCAGGGGGCTGGGATACGCAGTATTTT; CDR3: CASSSSSGGWDTQYF
D: .; size: .; V: TRBV29-1; J: TRBJ1-3; DNA: TGCAGCGTGGACAGTGGAAACACCATATATTTT; CDR3: CSVDSGNTIYF
D: TRBD1; size: many; V: TRBV7-2; J: TRBJ2-7; DNA: TGTGCCAGCGGGGACAGGTTATACGAGCAGTACTTC; CDR3: CASGDRLYEQYF
D: .; size: many; V: TRBV4-2; J: TRBJ1-6; DNA: TGTGCCAGCAGCCAAGAAGTAGGGTTGGGGTCACCCCTCCACTTT; CDR3: CASSQEVGLGSPLHF
D: TRBD1; size: .; V: TRBV4-1; J: TRBJ2-7; DNA: TGCGCCAGCCAGACAGGGCTCGAGCAGTACTTC; CDR3: CASQTGLEQYF
D: TRBD2; size: .; V: TRBV11-2; J: TRBJ2-1; DNA: TGTGCCAGCAGCCGCGGACTAGCGGGGGGATGGGGTGAGCAGTTCTTC; CDR3: CASSRGLAGGWGEQFF
D: TRBD2; size: many; V: TRBV10-3; J: TRBJ2-3; DNA: TGTGCCATCGCCCAACTAGCGGAAGCCACAGATACGCAGTATTTT; CDR3: CAIAQLAEATDTQYF
D: TRBD2; size: many; V: TRBV20-1; J: TRBJ2-1; DNA: TGCAGTGCTAGAGAGAGGCGGGGGGCGACCTACAATGAGCAGTTCTTC; CDR3: CSARERRGATYNEQFF
D: .; size: .; V: TRBV29-1; J: TRBJ1-2; DNA: TGCAGCCTAGGTGAGGGGGACACCTATGGCTACACCTTC; CDR3: CSLGEGDTYGYTF
D: .; size: few; V: TRBV20-1; J: TRBJ1-1; DNA: TGCAGTGCTAGAGCGAACACTGAAGCTTTCTTT; CDR3: CSARANTEAFF
D: TRBD1; size: many; V: TRBV5-1; J: TRBJ2-5; DNA: TGCGCCAGCAGCATCCAGGGGGAAGAGACCCAGTACTTC; CDR3: CASSIQGEETQYF
D: .; size: few; V: TRBV20-1; J: TRBJ2-3; DNA: TGCAGTGCGCCCGGGGCCAGTGATACGCAGTATTTT; CDR3: CSAPGASDTQYF